These T cell receptor beta chains were read from a single sample in a study of blood T cell repertoires in COVID-19. This table comes from immunoSEQ multiplex PCR, and its TCRdb copy is limited to in-frame clones, with some not included. The sample lists approximately 300,000 clones; more than 85% were seen once. The sample taken for sequencing was PBMCs or T cells enriched from blood (not recorded which). These receptors were obtained from a woman in her thirties who had recovered from COVID-19. Each CDR3 is given with its conserved first and last residue. The order of the fields is J gene, V gene, CDR3 protein.

j_call: TRBJ2-1; v_call: TRBV6-2/TRBV6-3; cdr3_aa: CASSRGLAGVRDEQFF
j_call: TRBJ1-1; v_call: TRBV7-2; cdr3_aa: CASSLGGQPRAFF
j_call: TRBJ1-2; v_call: TRBV11-2; cdr3_aa: CASSLMTGYGYTF
j_call: TRBJ2-3; v_call: TRBV27; cdr3_aa: CASSLWGGTDTQYF
j_call: TRBJ1-6; v_call: TRBV2; cdr3_aa: CASSEAGPRALHF
j_call: TRBJ2-1; v_call: TRBV7-3; cdr3_aa: CASSKSGGSSYNEQFF
j_call: TRBJ2-7; v_call: TRBV28; cdr3_aa: CASSLTGRSYEQYF
j_call: TRBJ2-3; v_call: TRBV7-8; cdr3_aa: CASSLDRERTQYF
j_call: TRBJ1-2; v_call: TRBV2; cdr3_aa: CASSEDGYGYTF
j_call: TRBJ1-6; v_call: TRBV28; cdr3_aa: CASRSGTVNSPLHF
j_call: TRBJ1-5; v_call: TRBV15; cdr3_aa: CATSRDLYSNQPQHF